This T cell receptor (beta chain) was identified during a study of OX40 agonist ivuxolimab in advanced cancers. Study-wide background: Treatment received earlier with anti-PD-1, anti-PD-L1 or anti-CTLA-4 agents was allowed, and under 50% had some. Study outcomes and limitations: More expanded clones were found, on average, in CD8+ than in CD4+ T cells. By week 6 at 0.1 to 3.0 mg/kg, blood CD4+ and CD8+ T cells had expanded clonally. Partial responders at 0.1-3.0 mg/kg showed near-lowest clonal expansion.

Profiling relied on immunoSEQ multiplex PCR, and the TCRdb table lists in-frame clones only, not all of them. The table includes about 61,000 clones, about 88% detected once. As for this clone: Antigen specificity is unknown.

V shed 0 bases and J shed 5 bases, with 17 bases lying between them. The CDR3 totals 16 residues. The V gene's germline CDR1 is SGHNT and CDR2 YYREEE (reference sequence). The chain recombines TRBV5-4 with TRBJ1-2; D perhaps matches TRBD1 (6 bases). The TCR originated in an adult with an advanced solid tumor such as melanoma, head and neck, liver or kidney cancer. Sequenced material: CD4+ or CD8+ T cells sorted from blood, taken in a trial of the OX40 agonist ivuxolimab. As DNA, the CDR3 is TGTGCCAGCAGCTTGGGACAGGATACTTACTTTTATGGCTACACCTTC. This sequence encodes CASSLGQDTYFYGYTF. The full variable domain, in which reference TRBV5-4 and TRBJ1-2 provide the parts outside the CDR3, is ETGVTQSPTHLIKTRGQQVTLRCSSQSGHNTVSWYQQALGQGPQFIFQYYREEENGRGNFPPRFSGLQFPNYSSELNVNALELDDSALYLCASSLGQDTYFYGYTFGSGTRLTVV.